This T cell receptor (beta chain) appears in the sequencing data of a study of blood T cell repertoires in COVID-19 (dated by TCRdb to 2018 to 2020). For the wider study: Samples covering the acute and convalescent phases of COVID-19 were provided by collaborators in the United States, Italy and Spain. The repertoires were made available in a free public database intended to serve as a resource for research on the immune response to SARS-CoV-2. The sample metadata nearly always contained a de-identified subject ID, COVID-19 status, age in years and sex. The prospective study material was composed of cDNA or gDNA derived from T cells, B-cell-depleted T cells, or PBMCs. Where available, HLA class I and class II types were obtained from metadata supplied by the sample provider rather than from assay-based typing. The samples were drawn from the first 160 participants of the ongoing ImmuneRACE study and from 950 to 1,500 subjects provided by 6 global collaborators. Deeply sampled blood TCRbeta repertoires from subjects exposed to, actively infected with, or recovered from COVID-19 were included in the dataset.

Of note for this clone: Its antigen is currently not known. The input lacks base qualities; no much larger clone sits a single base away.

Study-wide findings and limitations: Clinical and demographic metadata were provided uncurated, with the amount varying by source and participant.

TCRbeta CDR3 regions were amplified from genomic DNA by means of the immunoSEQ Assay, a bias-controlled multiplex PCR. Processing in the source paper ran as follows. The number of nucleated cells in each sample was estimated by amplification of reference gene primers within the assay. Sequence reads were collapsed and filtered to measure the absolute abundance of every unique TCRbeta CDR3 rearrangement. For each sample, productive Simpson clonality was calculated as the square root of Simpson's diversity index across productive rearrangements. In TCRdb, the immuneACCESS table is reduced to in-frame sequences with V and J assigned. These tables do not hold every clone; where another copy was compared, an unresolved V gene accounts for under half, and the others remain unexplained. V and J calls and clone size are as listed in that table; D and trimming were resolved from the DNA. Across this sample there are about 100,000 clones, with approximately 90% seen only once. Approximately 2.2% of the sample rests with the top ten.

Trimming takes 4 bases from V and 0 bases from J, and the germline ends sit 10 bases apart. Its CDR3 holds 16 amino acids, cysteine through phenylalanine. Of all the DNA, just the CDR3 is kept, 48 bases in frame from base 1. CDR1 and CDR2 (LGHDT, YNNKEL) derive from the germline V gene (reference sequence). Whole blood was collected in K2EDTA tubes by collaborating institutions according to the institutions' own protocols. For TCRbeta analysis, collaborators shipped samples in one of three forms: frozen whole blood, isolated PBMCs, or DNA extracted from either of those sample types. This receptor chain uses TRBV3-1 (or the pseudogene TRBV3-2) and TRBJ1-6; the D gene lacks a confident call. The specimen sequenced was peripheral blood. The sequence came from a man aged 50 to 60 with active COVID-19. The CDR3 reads CASSPRRSSYNSPLHF. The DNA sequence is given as TGTGCCAGCAGCCCTCGGAGAAGCTCCTATAATTCACCCCTCCACTTT.